These T cell receptor beta chains were read from a single sample in a study of tumor T cells in aggressive B-cell lymphoma. Produced via immunoSEQ multiplex PCR; TCRdb's table is partial and in-frame only. The sample includes roughly 2,400 clones, roughly 94% of them seen just once. The sequenced sample consisted of tumor tissue. Receptors originate from an adult with diffuse large B cell lymphoma. Both conserved end residues are part of each CDR3. A D gene is named only where the DNA matches it firmly. A clone size is listed for some rows: how often the clone was seen (once, few, many), or a class if it is expanded.

d_call	v_call	clone_size	j_call	cdr3_nt	cdr3_aa
NA	TRBV19	NA	TRBJ2-5	TGTGCCAGTAGTATATCGGGAGGGGGCGAGGAGCAGTACTTC	CASSISGGGEEQYF
TRBD1	TRBV7-2	NA	TRBJ1-4	TGTGCCAGCAGCCCGGACAGGGGTAATGAAAAACTGTTTTTT	CASSPDRGNEKLFF
NA	TRBV27	NA	TRBJ2-7	TGTGCCAGCAGTTTGGGCAGAAACTACGAGCAGTACTTC	CASSLGRNYEQYF
TRBD2	TRBV11-1	NA	TRBJ2-7	TGTGCCAGCAGCTTATTCGGTTCGGCGGGAGGGCCCTACGAGCAGTACTTC	CASSLFGSAGGPYEQYF
TRBD2	TRBV4-1	NA	TRBJ2-3	TGCGCCAGCAGCCTGCAACTAGCGGGGGTCACAGATACGCAGTATTTT	CASSLQLAGVTDTQYF
TRBD2	TRBV5-4	NA	TRBJ2-7	TGTGCCAGCAGCTTGGGTAGTAGCGGGAGCTTCTACTCCTACGAGCAGTACTTC	CASSLGSSGSFYSYEQYF
NA	TRBV19	NA	TRBJ1-1	TGTGCCAGTATCCCCTTTGGGGCTCGGACTGAAGCTTTCTTT	CASIPFGARTEAFF
TRBD1	TRBV7-6	NA	TRBJ2-5	TGTGCCAGCAGCTCGCGGACAGGGGGTGGCGAGACCCAGTACTTC	CASSSRTGGGETQYF
NA	TRBV7-8	NA	TRBJ2-3	TGTGCCAGCAGCTCCGCTCTATCCAACACAGATACGCAGTATTTT	CASSSALSNTDTQYF
NA	TRBV10-2	NA	TRBJ2-7	TGCGCCAGCAGGGGTCCGGGACAGGGGACTAGCGGCGCCTACGAGCAGTACTTC	CASRGPGQGTSGAYEQYF
NA	TRBV7-2	NA	TRBJ1-2	TGTGCCAGCAGCCCACTCCCGGTGGATGGCTACACCTTC	CASSPLPVDGYTF
NA	TRBV9	NA	TRBJ2-3	TGTGCCAGCAGCGTAGGAGCGGGCTACACAGATACGCAGTATTTT	CASSVGAGYTDTQYF
NA	TRBV6-4	NA	TRBJ2-1	TGTGCCAGCAGTGACTCGTGGGAGGGGGGTACCGACAATGAGCAGTTCTTC	CASSDSWEGGTDNEQFF
NA	TRBV6-4	NA	TRBJ1-2	TGTGCCAGCTCCCCGACAGGCTTAGCTAACTATGGCTACACCTTC	CASSPTGLANYGYTF
TRBD1	TRBV28	NA	TRBJ1-6	TGTGCCAGCACCACGGGACAGGGAAATAATTCACCCCTCCACTTT	CASTTGQGNNSPLHF
NA	TRBV7-2	NA	TRBJ1-5	TGTGCCAGCAGCTTCCCCCGGGACAAGGGTTCTAATAGCAATCAGCCCCAGCATTTT	CASSFPRDKGSNSNQPQHF
NA	TRBV19	NA	TRBJ1-2	TGTGCCAGTAGTATCAGGGGAGCTAACTATGGCTACACCTTC	CASSIRGANYGYTF
TRBD1	TRBV19	once	TRBJ1-2	TGTGCCAGTAGTAGACAGGGGAATGGCTACACCTTC	CASSRQGNGYTF
NA	TRBV28	few	TRBJ1-5	TGTGCCAGCAGCCCCCTTAGCAATCAGCCCCAGCATTTT	CASSPLSNQPQHF
NA	TRBV6-5	NA	TRBJ2-3	TGTGCCAGCAGTTACTCCGTTGGGGGGAGGACAGATACGCAGTATTTT	CASSYSVGGRTDTQYF
TRBD1	TRBV6-1	NA	TRBJ2-7	TGTGCCAGCAGTGAAAGGGACAGAGGCTACGAGCAGTACTTC	CASSERDRGYEQYF
TRBD2	TRBV6-6	NA	TRBJ2-7	TGTGCCAGCAGTACCCGCCGGGGGAGCGGGGTGGGCGAGCAGTACTTC	CASSTRRGSGVGEQYF
NA	TRBV6-5	NA	TRBJ2-7	TGTGCCAGCAGTTATCGACAGACTTTCTACGAGCAGTACTTC	CASSYRQTFYEQYF
TRBD1	TRBV14	NA	TRBJ1-1	TGTGCCAGCAGCCAACTTTTGGACAGGTGGTACACTGAAGCTTTCTTT	CASSQLLDRWYTEAFF
NA	TRBV30	NA	TRBJ1-2	TGTGCCTGGCGGAGCACAGGGACAAATGGCTACACCTTC	CAWRSTGTNGYTF
NA	TRBV11-3	NA	TRBJ1-4	TGTGCCAGCAGCCCTGTCCGAGACAAGGTCGTTCATAATGAAAAACTGTTTTTT	CASSPVRDKVVHNEKLFF
TRBD2	TRBV7-3	NA	TRBJ2-2	TGTGCCAGCAGCCTACCCTCGCGGGGGGAGAACACCGGGGAGCTGTTTTTT	CASSLPSRGENTGELFF
NA	TRBV7-2	NA	TRBJ1-1	TGTGCCAGCAGCTTTTTATCCGAAGCTTTCTTT	CASSFLSEAFF
NA	TRBV4-1	NA	TRBJ2-6	TGCGCCAGCAGCCCCTACTTGGTTTCTGGGGCCAACGTCCTGACTTTC	CASSPYLVSGANVLTF
NA	TRBV2	NA	TRBJ1-1	TGTGCCAGCAGTGAATGGGGCCAAATCAACACTGAAGCTTTCTTT	CASSEWGQINTEAFF
TRBD2	TRBV27	NA	TRBJ2-1	TGTGCCAGCAGTCCACTAGCGGGGCACAATGAGCAGTTCTTC	CASSPLAGHNEQFF
TRBD1	TRBV23-1	NA	TRBJ2-4	TGCGCCAGCAGTCAGCCGGGACAGGCGAAAAACATTCAGTACTTC	CASSQPGQAKNIQYF
TRBD2	TRBV7-2	NA	TRBJ2-1	TGTGCCAGCAGCTTAACTAGCGGGAGGTCGGTTTCCTACAATGAGCAGTTCTTC	CASSLTSGRSVSYNEQFF
TRBD2	TRBV27	NA	TRBJ2-7	TGTGCCAGCAGTTTATTCGGCGGGAGGACCTACGAGCAGTACTTC	CASSLFGGRTYEQYF
NA	TRBV7-8	NA	TRBJ2-7	TGTGCCAGCAGCTTAGGGGGCAAATACTACGAGCAGTACTTC	CASSLGGKYYEQYF
NA	TRBV28	NA	TRBJ1-5	TGTGCCAGCAGGACGACAGGTACGGTCCAGCCCCAGCATTTT	CASRTTGTVQPQHF
NA	TRBV9	once	TRBJ1-2	TGTGCCAGCAGCGTAGGTGTTGGGGGGGCCTATGGCTACACCTTC	CASSVGVGGAYGYTF
NA	TRBV7-2	NA	TRBJ2-5	TGTGCCAGCAGCTTACCAATCGAGACCCAGTACTTC	CASSLPIETQYF
NA	TRBV12-5	few	TRBJ1-6	TGTGCTAGTGGTTTGATCCCGACAGGCTGGGAATCACCCCTCCACTTT	CASGLIPTGWESPLHF
NA	TRBV28	NA	TRBJ2-4	TGTGCCAGCAGCACATTAGCCAAAAACATTCAGTACTTC	CASSTLAKNIQYF
NA	TRBV19	NA	TRBJ1-1	TGTGCCAGTAGTGCGTCGTTGGGGCTTAGAGAAGCTTTCTTT	CASSASLGLREAFF
TRBD1	TRBV5-6	NA	TRBJ1-2	TGTGCCAGCAGCCCGGACAGGGGAAGATATGGCTACACCTTC	CASSPDRGRYGYTF
TRBD1	TRBV5-6	NA	TRBJ1-4	TGTGCCAGCAGCGTGTGGACAGGGCCTAATGAAAAACTGTTTTTT	CASSVWTGPNEKLFF
TRBD1	TRBV7-3	NA	TRBJ2-2	TGTGCCAGCAGCTTTCTCCCGGGACAGGGGACCGGGGAGCTGTTTTTT	CASSFLPGQGTGELFF
TRBD1	TRBV7-3	NA	TRBJ1-1	TGTGCCAGCAGCTTAACCGGACAGGGGGACACTGAAGCTTTCTTT	CASSLTGQGDTEAFF
TRBD1	TRBV5-5	NA	TRBJ1-2	TGTGCCAGCACCAAACAGGGGTTGGGCTATGGCTACACCTTC	CASTKQGLGYGYTF
TRBD2	TRBV27	NA	TRBJ2-2	TGTGCCAGCAGGCTGACTAGCGGGGGATCGAACACCGGGGAGCTGTTTTTT	CASRLTSGGSNTGELFF
NA	TRBV4-1	NA	TRBJ1-1	TGCGCCAGCAGCCAATTAGACAGAATGAACACTGAAGCTTTCTTT	CASSQLDRMNTEAFF
TRBD1	TRBV11-2	NA	TRBJ2-2	TGTGCCAGCAGCTCTTCTTGGGGACAGGGGGCCGGGGAGCTGTTTTTT	CASSSSWGQGAGELFF
NA	TRBV5-1	NA	TRBJ2-3	TGCGCCAGCAGCGAGGGCTACACAGATACGCAGTATTTT	CASSEGYTDTQYF
NA	TRBV4-3	NA	TRBJ2-5	TGCGCCAGCAGCCTAGCATGGGGGCGGCAAGAGACCCAGTACTTC	CASSLAWGRQETQYF
TRBD2	TRBV15	NA	TRBJ2-7	TGTGCCACCAGCAGAGATCGTCTAGCGGGCTCCTACGAGCAGTACTTC	CATSRDRLAGSYEQYF
NA	TRBV7-8	NA	TRBJ1-2	TGTGCCAGCAGCCCCGAAAGAGACAGGCTCTACACCTTC	CASSPERDRLYTF